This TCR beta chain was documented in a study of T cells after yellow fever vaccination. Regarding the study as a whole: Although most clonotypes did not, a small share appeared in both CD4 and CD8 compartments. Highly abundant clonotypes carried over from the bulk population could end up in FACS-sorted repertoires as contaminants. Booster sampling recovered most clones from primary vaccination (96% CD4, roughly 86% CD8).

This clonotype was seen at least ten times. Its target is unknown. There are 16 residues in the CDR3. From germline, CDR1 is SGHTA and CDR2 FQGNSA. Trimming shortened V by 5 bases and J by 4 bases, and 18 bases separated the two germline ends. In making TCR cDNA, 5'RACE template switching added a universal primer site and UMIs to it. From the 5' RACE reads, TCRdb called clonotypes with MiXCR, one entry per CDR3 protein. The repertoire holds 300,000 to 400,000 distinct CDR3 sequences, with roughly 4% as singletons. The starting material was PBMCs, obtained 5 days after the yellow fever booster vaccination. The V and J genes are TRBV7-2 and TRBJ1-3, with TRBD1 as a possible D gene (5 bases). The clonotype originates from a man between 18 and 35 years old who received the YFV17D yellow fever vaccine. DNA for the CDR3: TGTGCCAGCAGCCCTAGATCCGACAGATTCGGAAACACCATATATTTT. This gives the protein CASSPRSDRFGNTIYF.